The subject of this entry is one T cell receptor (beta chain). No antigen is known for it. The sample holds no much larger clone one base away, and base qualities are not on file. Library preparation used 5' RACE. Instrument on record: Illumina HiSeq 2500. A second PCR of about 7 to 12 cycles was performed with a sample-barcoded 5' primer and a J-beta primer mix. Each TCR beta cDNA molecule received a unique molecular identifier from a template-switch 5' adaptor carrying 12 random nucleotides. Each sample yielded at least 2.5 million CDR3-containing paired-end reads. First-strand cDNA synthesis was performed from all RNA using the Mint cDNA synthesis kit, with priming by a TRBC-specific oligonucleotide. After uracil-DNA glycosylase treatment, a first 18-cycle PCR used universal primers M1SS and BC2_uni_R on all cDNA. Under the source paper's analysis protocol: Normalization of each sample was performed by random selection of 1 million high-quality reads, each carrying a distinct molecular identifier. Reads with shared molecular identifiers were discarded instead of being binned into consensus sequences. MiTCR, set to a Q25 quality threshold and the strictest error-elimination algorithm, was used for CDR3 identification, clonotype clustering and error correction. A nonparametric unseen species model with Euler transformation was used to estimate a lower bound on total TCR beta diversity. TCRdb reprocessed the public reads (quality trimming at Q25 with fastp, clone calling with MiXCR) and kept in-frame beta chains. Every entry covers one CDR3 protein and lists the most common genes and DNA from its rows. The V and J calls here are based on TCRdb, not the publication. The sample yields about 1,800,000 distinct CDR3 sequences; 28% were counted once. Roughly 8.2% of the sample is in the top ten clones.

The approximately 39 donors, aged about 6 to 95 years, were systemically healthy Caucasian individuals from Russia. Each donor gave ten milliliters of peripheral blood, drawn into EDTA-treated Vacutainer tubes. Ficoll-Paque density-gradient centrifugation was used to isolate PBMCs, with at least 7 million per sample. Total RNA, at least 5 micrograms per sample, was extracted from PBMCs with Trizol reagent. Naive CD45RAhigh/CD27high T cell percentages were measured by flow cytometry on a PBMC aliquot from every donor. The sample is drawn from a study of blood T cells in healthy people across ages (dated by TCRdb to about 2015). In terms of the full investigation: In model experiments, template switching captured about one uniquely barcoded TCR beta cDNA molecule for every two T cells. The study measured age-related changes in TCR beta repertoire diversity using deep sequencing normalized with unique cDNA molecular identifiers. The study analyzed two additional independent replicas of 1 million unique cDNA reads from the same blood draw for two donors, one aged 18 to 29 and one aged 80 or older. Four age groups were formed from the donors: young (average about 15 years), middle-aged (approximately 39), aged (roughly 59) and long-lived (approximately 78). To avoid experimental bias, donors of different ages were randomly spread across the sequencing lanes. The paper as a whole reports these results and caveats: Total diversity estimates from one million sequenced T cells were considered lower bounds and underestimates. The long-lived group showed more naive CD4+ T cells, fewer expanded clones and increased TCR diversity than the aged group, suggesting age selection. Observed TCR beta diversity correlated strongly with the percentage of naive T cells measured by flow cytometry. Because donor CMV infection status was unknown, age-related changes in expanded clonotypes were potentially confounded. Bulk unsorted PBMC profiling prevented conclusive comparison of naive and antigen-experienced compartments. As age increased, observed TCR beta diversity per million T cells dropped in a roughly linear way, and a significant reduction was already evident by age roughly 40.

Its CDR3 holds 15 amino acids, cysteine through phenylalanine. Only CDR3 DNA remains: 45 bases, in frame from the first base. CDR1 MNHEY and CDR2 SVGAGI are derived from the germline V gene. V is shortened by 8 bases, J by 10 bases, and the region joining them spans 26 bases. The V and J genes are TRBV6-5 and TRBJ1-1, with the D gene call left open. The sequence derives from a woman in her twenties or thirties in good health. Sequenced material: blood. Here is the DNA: TGTGCCAGCCACGACAATGTAGGATTGGTATCCGGAGCTTTCTTT. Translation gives CASHDNVGLVSGAFF.